This TCR beta chain is drawn from a study of metastatic and nonmetastatic thyroid tumors. At the level of the study: Comparative analysis of repertoires was undertaken across blood and tumor or nodule tissue obtained from malignant and benign thyroid patients. The study, taken as a whole, reports: Benign nodules reportedly had significantly lower TCR beta diversity than malignant thyroid tumors in blood and tumor.

Original methodology: The study's classifier, a distant-metastasis tool for papillary thyroid cancer, was built using CDR3 differences across clinicopathological groups. Using MiXCR, TCRdb reanalyzed the PCR reads. In this record, the V and J calls reflect TCRdb's handling and not the investigators' own analysis. The data hold tens of thousands of clones, with 15% to 20% observed a single time. Germline CDR1 and CDR2: LGHDT and YNNKEL (reference sequence). The J segment lost 5 bases and the V segment lost 3 bases, leaving 5 bases of the junction unmatched. The CDR3 extends over 15 amino acids. Thyroid surgery was performed in patients who had received no treatment beforehand. As concerns this clone: As yet, its antigen is unknown.

The chain is built from TRBV3-1 and TRBJ2-5, with 11 bases matching TRBD2. The clonotype originates from a male donor with papillary thyroid cancer or a benign thyroid nodule (not recorded which). Some clones in this sample may be carry-over from other donors' samples. Sequencing used blood. Here the CDR3 reads CASSQYSGRGETQYF. CDR3 nucleotides: TGTGCCAGCAGCCAGTATAGCGGGAGGGGGGAGACCCAGTACTTC.